This T cell receptor (beta chain) was recorded in a study of vaccination effects on CD4 cells after COVID-19. Background on the study: A median of 72 days separated the second dose and sampling.

Once cultured for approximately ten days, the cells underwent separation to obtain CD4+ T cells. Each person got two doses of an mRNA SARS-CoV-2 vaccine, BNT162b2 or mRNA-1273. J lost 6 bases, V lost 3 bases, and 1 base had no gene match. This CDR3 spans 15 amino acids. Germline-derived CDR1 and CDR2 are SGHRS and YFSETQ. The table came from immunoSEQ multiplex PCR; TCRdb's copy has only in-frame clones and leaves some out. The table has about 66,000 clones, over 75% seen once. Comments on this clone: Its antigen is not known.

The sample in question was CD4+ T cells from PBMCs cultured without peptide, obtained after COVID-19 vaccination. The TCR originated in a human donor who received a COVID-19 vaccine. V gene TRBV5-1 combines with J gene TRBJ2-2; TRBD2 aligns across 14 bases. In DNA, the CDR3 is TGCGCCAGCAGCTGGACTAGCGGGGGGTCCGGGGAGCTGTTTTTT. Translating gives CASSWTSGGSGELFF.